A single sample is the source of the 14 T cell receptor beta chains below, sequenced in a study of blood T cell repertoires in COVID-19. The table came from immunoSEQ multiplex PCR; TCRdb's copy has only in-frame clones and leaves some out. The sample lists about 86,000 clones; about nine tenths were seen once. Material: peripheral blood. These receptors all come from a human donor in a cohort sampled during active COVID-19.

Worth noting for this clone: Compared with germline, one end of the junction differs, possibly owing to a read error. CDR3 residues: CASSPQGADTQYF. The CDR3 DNA follows: TGTGCCAGCTCGCCACAGGGAGCAGATACGCAGTATTTT. The genes are TRBV18 and TRBJ2-3; TRBD1 is a possible D gene (6 bases). This CDR3 has 13 amino acids. CDR1 and CDR2 (germline): KGHSH, LQKENI.

The V and J genes are TRBV6-1 and TRBJ2-4; 7 nucleotides line up with TRBD2. The germline V gene encodes CDR1 MNHNS and CDR2 SASEGT. The CDR3 extends over 17 amino acids. Losses at the gene ends were 3 bases for V and 2 bases for J; bases not matched to a gene: 10. As DNA, the CDR3 is TGTGCCAGCAGTGATTTCGAAGCGGGACTGACCAAAAACATTCAGTACTTC. It is translated as CASSDFEAGLTKNIQYF.

The chain couples TRBV9 to TRBJ2-3, with D unresolved. V lost 1 base and J 0 bases, leaving 6 bases between the germline ends. Looked up from germline, CDR1 is SGDLS and CDR2 is YYNGEE. This CDR3 is built from 14 residues. This CDR3 is CASSVITSTDTQYF. The CDR3 coding sequence is TGTGCCAGCAGCGTAATTACTAGCACAGATACGCAGTATTTT.

V is TRBV19 and J is TRBJ2-3; a weak D match, TRBD1 (5 bases). The germline gives CDR1 LNHDA, CDR2 SQIVND (reference sequence). Trimming shortened V by 2 bases and J by 0 bases, and 9 bases separated the two germline ends. The CDR3 totals 15 residues. The chain's CDR3 is CASSINRQSTDTQYF. The DNA for the CDR3 is TGTGCCAGTAGTATAAACCGACAGAGCACAGATACGCAGTATTTT.

This clone occurred once. V gene TRBV24-1 combines with J gene TRBJ1-2; tentative D call: TRBD1 (6 bases). The CDR3 runs 11 residues. The germline V gene has CDR1 KGHDR and CDR2 SFDVKD. V was shortened by 9 bases and J by 7 bases, with 11 bases between the two germline ends. The chain's CDR3 is CATRGAGGYTF. The CDR3 DNA reads TGTGCCACCCGGGGGGCAGGTGGCTACACCTTC.

The chain couples TRBV10-2 to TRBJ2-7; 11 nucleotides match TRBD2. V was clipped by 7 bases and J by 6 bases; unmatched bases: 8. CDR3 length: 14 amino acids. CDR1 is WSHSY, CDR2 SAAADI, per germline. The CDR3 DNA is TGCGCCAGCACCGATAGCGGGAGGGCTAGCGAGCAGTACTTC. Protein: CASTDSGRASEQYF.

This rearrangement joins TRBV7-9 to TRBJ2-5; 9 bases align to TRBD1. The CDR3 length is 18 residues. Germline CDR1 SEHNR, CDR2 FQNEAQ (reference sequence). The ends lost 1 base at V and 5 bases at J; junction bases unmatched: 14. This CDR3 reads CASSLGQGVAATRETQYF. The CDR3, as DNA: TGTGCCAGCAGCTTAGGACAGGGGGTAGCGGCAACGAGGGAGACCCAGTACTTC.

The chain couples TRBV9 to TRBJ1-2, with 7 bases lining up with TRBD1. The germline V gene has CDR1 SGDLS and CDR2 YYNGEE. The junction had 14 bases not matched to a gene; V was cut back by 0 bases and J by 3 bases. The CDR3 has 18 amino acids. The CDR3 coding sequence is TGTGCCAGCAGCGTAGAAGAGACGGGACAGTTCACCTACTATGGCTACACCTTC. Translating gives CASSVEETGQFTYYGYTF.

Only one count was recorded for this clone. This chain uses TRBV3-1 (or the pseudogene TRBV3-2) with TRBJ2-4; a possible D gene is TRBD2 (6 bases). The germline V gene encodes CDR1 LGHDT and CDR2 YNNKEL (reference sequence). V lost 1 base, J lost 6 bases, and 22 bases lay in between. The CDR3 runs to 18 residues. CDR3 loop: CASSQAFSGRAGGNIQYF. The DNA for the CDR3 is TGTGCCAGCAGCCAAGCTTTCAGCGGAAGGGCCGGGGGAAACATTCAGTACTTC.

The chain joins TRBV30 to TRBJ2-3; a weak D match, TRBD2 (5 bases). Germline values: CDR1 GTSNPN, CDR2 SVGIG (reference sequence). The CDR3 consists of 11 residues. Trimming cost V 5 bases and J 5 bases, with 8 bases left between them. The CDR3: CAWRGGDTQYF. CDR3 bases: TGTGCCTGGCGAGGAGGAGATACGCAGTATTTT.

The chain couples TRBV2 to TRBJ1-2; perhaps TRBD1 as D (6 bases). The CDR3 has 13 amino acids. V was clipped by 4 bases and J by 6 bases, with 12 bases between them. CDR1 and CDR2 from the germline V gene are SNHLY and FYNNEI. The CDR3, as DNA: TGTGCCAGCAGTGTGGGGGCAGGGAATGGCTACACCTTC. Residues: CASSVGAGNGYTF.

The genes are TRBV27 and TRBJ2-1; weak D call: TRBD2 (6 bases). Germline CDR1 and CDR2: MNHEY and SMNVEV (reference sequence). The CDR3 is made up of 14 amino acids. The V gene lost 5 bases and the J gene lost 4 bases, with 12 bases spanning the gap. In DNA, the CDR3 is TGTGCCAGCAGTGTGACTAGGGCTTACAATGAGCAGTTCTTC. Its protein product is CASSVTRAYNEQFF.

This clone was picked up a small number of times. The rearrangement joins TRBV4-1 to TRBJ2-7, with D maybe TRBD2 (5 bases). There are 13 residues in the CDR3. The germline V gene encodes CDR1 MGHRA and CDR2 YSYEKL. Trimming left V 0 bases short and J 4 bases short, with 7 bases between. The CDR3 reads CASSQEERYEQYF. As DNA, the CDR3 is TGCGCCAGCAGCCAAGAGGAGCGGTACGAGCAGTACTTC.

The chain carries TRBV9 and TRBJ2-1; D perhaps matches TRBD2 (5 bases). V was trimmed by 3 bases and J by 10 bases, leaving 17 bases between them. The V gene's germline CDR1 is SGDLS and CDR2 YYNGEE. This CDR3 region has 14 residues. The CDR3 DNA reads TGTGCCAGCAGCGCACCTAGCCCTAGGGTAGAGCAGTTCTTC. Residues: CASSAPSPRVEQFF.